This entry concerns a single T cell receptor (beta chain). Its antigen is currently unknown. The donors were in the roughly 110-subject validation cohort; that cohort was separate from the roughly 700-subject first cohort. This CDR3 has 15 amino acids. With 2 bases removed from V and 3 bases from J, the gap between germline ends came to 11 bases. Germline lookup yields CDR1 SGHTA and CDR2 FQGNSA. The record originates from a study of cytomegalovirus exposure and HLA in healthy donors. Study-wide context: The platform used for the 120 validation repertoires matched that of the 650 to 750 first-cohort repertoires, a later analysis reported. Study outcomes and limitations: According to reports, the classifier identified cytomegalovirus status with high specificity and sensitivity. Some 150 TCR beta chains were listed as cytomegalovirus-associated.

This table comes from immunoSEQ multiplex PCR, and its TCRdb copy is limited to in-frame clones, with some not included. The sample carries 120,000 or so clones, approximately 90% recorded once. The sequencing input was PBMCs. The chain combines TRBV7-2 with TRBJ2-1; D might be TRBD2 (6 bases). The sequence came from a woman aged 18-29 years in good health and CMV-seronegative. The CDR3 loop is CASSLKGGGYNEQFF. The DNA for the CDR3 is TGTGCCAGCAGCTTAAAGGGAGGTGGCTACAATGAGCAGTTCTTC. Drawing the rest from reference TRBV7-2 and TRBJ2-1, the complete variable domain is GAGVSQSPSNKVTEKGKDVELRCDPISGHTALYWYRQSLGQGLEFLIYFQGNSAPDKSGLPSDRFSAERTGGSVSTLTIQRTQQEDSAVYLCASSLKGGGYNEQFFGPGTRLTVL.